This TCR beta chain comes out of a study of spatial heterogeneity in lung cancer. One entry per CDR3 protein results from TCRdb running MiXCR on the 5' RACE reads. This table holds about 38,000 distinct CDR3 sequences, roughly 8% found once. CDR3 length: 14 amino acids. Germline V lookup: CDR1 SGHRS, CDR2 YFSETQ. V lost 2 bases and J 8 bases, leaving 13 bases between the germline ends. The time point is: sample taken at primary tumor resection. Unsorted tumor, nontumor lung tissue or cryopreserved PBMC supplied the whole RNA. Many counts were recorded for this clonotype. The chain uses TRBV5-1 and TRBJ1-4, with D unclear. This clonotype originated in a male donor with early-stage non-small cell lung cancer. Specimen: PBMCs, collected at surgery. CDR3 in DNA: TGCGCCAGCAGCTTTAACGCGGAGATCGAAAAACTGTTTTTT. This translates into CASSFNAEIEKLFF. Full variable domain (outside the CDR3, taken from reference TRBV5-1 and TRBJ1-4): KAGVTQTPRYLIKTRGQQVTLSCSPISGHRSVSWYQQTPGQGLQFLFEYFSETQRNKGNFPGRFSGRQFSNSRSEMNVSTLELGDSALYLCASSFNAEIEKLFFGSGTQLSVL.